This T cell receptor beta chain is drawn from a study of OX40 agonist ivuxolimab in advanced cancers. The wider study: Dose-escalation patients suffered from hepatocellular carcinoma, melanoma, renal cell or head and neck cancer. There were three patients with partial responses, one having hepatocellular carcinoma and two cutaneous melanoma. Findings of the study overall: At 0.1 to 3.0 mg/kg, clonal expansion of CD4+ and CD8+ blood T cells had occurred by week 6.

There are 14 residues in the CDR3. Germline trimming cut 6 bases from V and 7 bases from J; bases unmatched to any gene: 8. Germline values: CDR1 MDHEN, CDR2 SYDVKM. Repertoires were generated with immunoSEQ multiplex PCR, while TCRdb's copy carries only in-frame clones and drops some. Of fewer than 120,000 clones in the sample, about 92% were seen once. For this clone: Its antigen is undetermined.

The source is an adult with an advanced solid tumor such as melanoma, head and neck, liver or kidney cancer. This rearrangement joins TRBV28 to TRBJ2-5, with TRBD1 identical over 10 bases. The source was CD4+ or CD8+ T cells sorted from blood, collected in a trial of the OX40 agonist ivuxolimab. CDR3 sequence reads: CASSLDRGRGTQYF. The CDR3 region has the DNA TGTGCCAGCAGCCTTGACAGGGGGCGAGGGACCCAGTACTTC.